A selection of T cell receptor beta chains follows, all from one sample in a study of T cell repertoires in cytomegalovirus infection. TCRdb passed the reads through MiXCR, listing each CDR3 protein once. The table lists 100,000 to 150,000 distinct CDR3 sequences, roughly 25% of them singletons. No antigen has been assigned to these receptors. The sequenced material came from PBMCs, sequenced either directly or after in vitro stimulation (not recorded which). The receptors here all came from a human donor in good health (CMV status not recorded). Some clones in this sample may be carry-over from other donors' samples. Both conserved end residues are part of each CDR3. D genes are given only for firm matches. The listing skips clone size in some rows; elsewhere it reads once, few, many or a size class.

j_call v_call d_call clone_size cdr3_aa cdr3_nt
TRBJ1-1 TRBV7-9 - - CASSLGAATLNTEAFF TGTGCCAGCAGCTTAGGGGCAGCTACTCTGAACACTGAAGCTTTCTTT
TRBJ2-3 TRBV24-1 - - CATSELDTSDTQYF TGTGCCACCAGTGAGCTGGATACTTCAGATACGCAGTATTTT
TRBJ2-1 TRBV7-8 - few CASSAYRAGEQFF TGTGCCAGCAGCGCCTACAGGGCCGGTGAGCAGTTCTTC
TRBJ2-1 TRBV11-2 TRBD2 few CASSTQGGSTYNEQFF TGTGCCAGCAGCACGCAGGGCGGGAGTACGTACAATGAGCAGTTCTTC
TRBJ2-7 TRBV6-5 - - CASSYSDGYEQYF TGTGCCAGCAGTTACTCGGACGGATACGAGCAGTACTTC
TRBJ2-3 TRBV27 - - CASSKAGVLWGTDTQYF TGTGCCAGCAGTAAGGCGGGTGTCCTTTGGGGCACAGATACGCAGTATTTT
TRBJ2-5 TRBV19 TRBD1 few CATGQQGTQYF TGTGCCACGGGACAGCAAGGGACCCAGTACTTC
TRBJ2-5 TRBV6-2/TRBV6-3 - few CASSTYGGETQYF TGTGCCAGCAGTACGTATGGGGGAGAGACCCAGTACTTC
TRBJ1-5 TRBV2 TRBD1 - CASSEMGQGVGQPQHF TGTGCCAGCAGTGAGATGGGACAGGGGGTCGGTCAGCCCCAGCATTTT
TRBJ1-2 TRBV7-9 TRBD1 - CASSFGQGVSGYTF TGTGCCAGCAGCTTTGGACAGGGGGTTTCTGGCTACACCTTC
TRBJ1-2 TRBV20-1 - few CSARGTVNYGYTF TGCAGTGCTAGAGGGACAGTCAACTATGGCTACACCTTC
TRBJ1-1 TRBV5-1 TRBD1 - CASSGMTGRLSTEAFF TGCGCCAGCAGCGGTATGACAGGGAGGTTGAGCACTGAAGCTTTCTTT
TRBJ2-1 TRBV6-2/TRBV6-3 TRBD1 - CASSYAGTGHNEQFF TGTGCCAGCAGTTACGCCGGGACAGGTCACAATGAGCAGTTCTTC
TRBJ2-1 TRBV6-5 TRBD2 - CASSYWASGSPNEQFF TGTGCCAGCAGTTACTGGGCTAGCGGGAGCCCCAATGAGCAGTTCTTC
TRBJ1-2 TRBV7-2 - many CASSLGEILVGYTF TGTGCCAGCAGCTTGGGTGAGATCCTCGTAGGCTACACCTTC
TRBJ2-1 TRBV14 TRBD2 - CASSHSTSGAWDEQFF TGTGCCAGCAGCCACAGTACTAGCGGAGCTTGGGATGAGCAGTTCTTC
TRBJ2-5 TRBV12-3/TRBV12-4 - - CAIRPSGAETQYF TGTGCCATCCGGCCCTCGGGGGCTGAGACCCAGTACTTC